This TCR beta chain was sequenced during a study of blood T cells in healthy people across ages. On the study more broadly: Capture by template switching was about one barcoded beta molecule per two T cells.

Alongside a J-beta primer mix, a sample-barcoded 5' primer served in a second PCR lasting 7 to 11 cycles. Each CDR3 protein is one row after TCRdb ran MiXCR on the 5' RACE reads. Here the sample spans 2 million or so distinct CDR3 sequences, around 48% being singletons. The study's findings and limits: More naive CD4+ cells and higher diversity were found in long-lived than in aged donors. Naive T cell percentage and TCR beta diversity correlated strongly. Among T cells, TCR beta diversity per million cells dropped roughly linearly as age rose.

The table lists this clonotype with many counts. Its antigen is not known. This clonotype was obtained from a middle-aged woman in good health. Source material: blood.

The CDR3 sequence: CASSLTGDNSPLHF. The CDR3 region has the DNA TGTGCCAGCAGTCTGACAGGGGATAATTCACCCCTCCACTTT. The rearrangement uses TRBV28 and TRBJ1-6; 8 bases line up with TRBD1. With 5 bases clipped from V and 5 bases from J, the junction kept 2 bases outside the gene matches. The CDR3 is 14 residues long. CDR1 is MDHEN and CDR2 is SYDVKM in the germline V gene.